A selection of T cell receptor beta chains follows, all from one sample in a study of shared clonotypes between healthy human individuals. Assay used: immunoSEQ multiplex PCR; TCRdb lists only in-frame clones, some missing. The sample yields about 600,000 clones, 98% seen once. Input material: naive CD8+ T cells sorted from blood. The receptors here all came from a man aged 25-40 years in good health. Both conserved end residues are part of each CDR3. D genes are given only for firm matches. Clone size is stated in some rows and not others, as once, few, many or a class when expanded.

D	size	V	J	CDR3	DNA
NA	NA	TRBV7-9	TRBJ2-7	CASSLGTHEQYF	TGTGCCAGCAGCCTCGGGACTCACGAGCAGTACTTC
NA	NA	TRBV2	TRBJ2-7	CASSGGQAYEQYF	TGTGCCAGCAGTGGTGGGCAAGCCTACGAGCAGTACTTC
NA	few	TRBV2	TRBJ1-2	CASAPFRDTRYGYTF	TGTGCCAGCGCGCCCTTCCGGGACACCCGCTATGGCTACACCTTC
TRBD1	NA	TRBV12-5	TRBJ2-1	CASGPTVGQPFVEQFF	TGTGCTAGTGGTCCCACGGTGGGACAGCCTTTTGTTGAGCAGTTCTTC
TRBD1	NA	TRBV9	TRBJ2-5	CASSVARTGAKETQYF	TGTGCCAGCAGCGTGGCCCGGACAGGGGCGAAAGAGACCCAGTACTTC
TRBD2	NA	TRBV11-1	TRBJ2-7	CASSLALAGDEQYF	TGTGCCAGCAGCTTAGCGCTAGCGGGAGACGAGCAGTACTTC
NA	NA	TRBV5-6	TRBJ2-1	CASSLAVRAYNEQFF	TGTGCCAGCAGCTTGGCAGTGAGGGCCTACAATGAGCAGTTCTTC
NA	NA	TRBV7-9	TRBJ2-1	CASRRGGNEQFF	TGTGCCAGCAGGCGCGGAGGCAATGAGCAGTTCTTC
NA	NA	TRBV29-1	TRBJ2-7	CSLTMQGEQYF	TGCAGCCTGACAATGCAGGGAGAGCAGTACTTC
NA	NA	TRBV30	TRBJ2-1	CAWSVRFHEQFF	TGTGCCTGGAGTGTGCGGTTTCATGAGCAGTTCTTC
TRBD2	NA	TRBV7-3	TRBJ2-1	CASSLMGGGLVRRGNEQFF	TGTGCCAGCAGCTTAATGGGCGGGGGACTAGTTCGAAGGGGCAATGAGCAGTTCTTC
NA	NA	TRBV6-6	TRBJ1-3	CASSYLDSRTGNTIYF	TGTGCCAGCAGTTACCTGGACTCCCGGACTGGAAACACCATATATTTT
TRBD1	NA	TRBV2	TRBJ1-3	CASSDPKDRAGNTIYF	TGTGCCAGCAGTGACCCCAAGGACAGGGCTGGAAACACCATATATTTT
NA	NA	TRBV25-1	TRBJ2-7	CASSEYFGASYEQYF	TGTGCCAGCAGTGAATATTTTGGGGCCTCCTACGAGCAGTACTTC
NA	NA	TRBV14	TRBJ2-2	CASSQEEGGYTGELFF	TGTGCCAGCAGCCAAGAAGAAGGCGGCTACACCGGGGAGCTGTTTTTT
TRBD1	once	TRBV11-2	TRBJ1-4	CASSLARTGEGKLFF	TGTGCCAGCAGCTTAGCCCGGACAGGGGAGGGGAAACTGTTTTTT
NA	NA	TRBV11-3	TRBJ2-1	CASSLVGRGWNEQFF	TGTGCCAGCAGCTTAGTCGGGAGAGGGTGGAATGAGCAGTTCTTC
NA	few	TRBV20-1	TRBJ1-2	CSAPDYGYTF	TGCAGTGCGCCAGATTATGGCTACACCTTC
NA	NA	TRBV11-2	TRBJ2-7	CASSLSRDSSYEQYF	TGTGCCAGCAGCTTAAGCCGGGACTCTTCCTACGAGCAGTACTTC
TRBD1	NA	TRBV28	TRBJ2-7	CASEAGTGVYEQYF	TGTGCCAGCGAGGCAGGGACAGGGGTCTACGAGCAGTACTTC
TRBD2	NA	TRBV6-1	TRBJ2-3	CASSEYSGRNTDTQYF	TGTGCCAGCAGTGAGTATAGCGGGAGGAACACAGATACGCAGTATTTT
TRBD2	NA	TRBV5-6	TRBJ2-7	CASSSNGRTWEQYF	TGTGCCAGCAGCTCTAACGGGAGGACCTGGGAGCAGTACTTC
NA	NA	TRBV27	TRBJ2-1	CASSFAGIYNEQFF	TGTGCCAGCAGTTTTGCGGGGATTTACAATGAGCAGTTCTTC
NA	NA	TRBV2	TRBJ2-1	CASSEGREGYNEQFF	TGTGCCAGCAGTGAAGGAAGGGAAGGGTACAATGAGCAGTTCTTC
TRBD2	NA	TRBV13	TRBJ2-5	CASSPGLAGTQETQYF	TGTGCCAGCAGCCCCGGACTAGCGGGTACACAAGAGACCCAGTACTTC
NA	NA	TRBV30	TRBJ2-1	CAWSTGHNEQFF	TGTGCCTGGAGTACGGGACACAATGAGCAGTTCTTC
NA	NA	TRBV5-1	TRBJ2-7	CASSLEGGTLYEQYF	TGCGCCAGCAGCTTGGAGGGCGGAACCCTCTACGAGCAGTACTTC
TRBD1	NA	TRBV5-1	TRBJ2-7	CASSLGQGVYEQYF	TGCGCCAGCAGCTTGGGACAGGGAGTTTACGAGCAGTACTTC
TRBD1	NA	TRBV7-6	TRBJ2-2	CASSLTGGTGELFF	TGTGCCAGCAGCCTCACAGGGGGGACCGGGGAGCTGTTTTTT
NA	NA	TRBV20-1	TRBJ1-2	CSASFGFGYTF	TGCAGTGCTAGTTTCGGTTTCGGCTACACCTTC
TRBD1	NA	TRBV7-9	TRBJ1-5	CASSTTGTGINQPQHF	TGTGCCAGCAGCACAACCGGGACAGGGATTAATCAGCCCCAGCATTTT
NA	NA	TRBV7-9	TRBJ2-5	CASSSAGQFQETQYF	TGTGCCAGCAGCTCAGCGGGCCAGTTTCAAGAGACCCAGTACTTC
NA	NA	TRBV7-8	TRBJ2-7	CASSLTGLKTYEQYF	TGTGCCAGCAGCTTAACGGGACTCAAAACCTACGAGCAGTACTTC
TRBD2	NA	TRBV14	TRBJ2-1	CASGPGLAGGVSYNEQFF	TGTGCCAGCGGGCCGGGACTAGCGGGAGGAGTGTCCTACAATGAGCAGTTCTTC
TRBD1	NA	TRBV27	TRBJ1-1	CASSSRTGVNTEAFF	TGTGCCAGCAGTAGTAGGACAGGGGTGAACACTGAAGCTTTCTTT
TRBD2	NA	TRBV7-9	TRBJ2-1	CASSQPTSYEQFF	TGTGCCAGCAGCCAACCGACTAGCTATGAGCAGTTCTTC
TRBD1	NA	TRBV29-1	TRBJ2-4	CSVPETGPGRNIQYF	TGCAGCGTCCCCGAGACAGGGCCGGGGCGAAACATTCAGTACTTC
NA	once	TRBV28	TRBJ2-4	CASSHPRGGLAKNIQYF	TGTGCCAGCAGCCATCCAAGAGGCGGTCTGGCCAAAAACATTCAGTACTTC
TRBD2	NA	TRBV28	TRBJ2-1	CASSLSLAGVSNEQFF	TGTGCCAGCAGTTTAAGCCTAGCGGGAGTAAGCAATGAGCAGTTCTTC
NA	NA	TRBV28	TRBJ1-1	CASSTRAVNTEAFF	TGTGCCAGCAGTACCCGGGCGGTGAACACTGAAGCTTTCTTT